The 21 T cell receptor beta chains listed next were all sequenced from one sample in a study of blood T cell repertoires in COVID-19. The repertoire was sequenced with immunoSEQ multiplex PCR; TCRdb's copy has only in-frame clones and lacks some. The repertoire includes approximately 250,000 clones, about nine tenths of them detected once, and approximately 1.2% sits in the top ten. Sequenced: PBMCs or T cells enriched from blood (not recorded which). The receptors come from a woman aged 40 to 55 with acute COVID-19.

The J gene is TRBJ2-3, the V gene TRBV19; TRBD1 aligns across 10 bases. Germline CDR1 is LNHDA and CDR2 is SQIVND (reference sequence). This CDR3 has 15 residues. The J segment lost 4 bases and the V segment lost 2 bases, leaving 3 bases of the junction unmatched. CDR3 protein: CASSIRQGAADTQYF. The DNA for the CDR3 is TGTGCCAGTAGTATAAGACAGGGGGCTGCAGATACGCAGTATTTT.

The gene calls are TRBV24-1 and TRBJ1-5; tentatively, D is TRBD1 (6 bases). Germline assignment: CDR1 KGHDR and CDR2 SFDVKD. The CDR3 runs 15 residues. V was pared by 0 bases and J by 6 bases, with 11 bases between. CDR3 amino acids: CATSDLRRGSQPQHF. CDR3 bases: TGTGCCACCAGTGATTTGCGCAGGGGTAGTCAGCCCCAGCATTTT.

V gene TRBV9 combines with J gene TRBJ2-1; maybe TRBD2 (6 bases). The CDR3 consists of 15 residues. Trimming cost V 0 bases and J 5 bases, with 12 bases left between them. The germline gives CDR1 SGDLS, CDR2 YYNGEE. Here the CDR3 reads CASSVVGSGDNEQFF. CDR3 sequence (DNA): TGTGCCAGCAGCGTAGTAGGTAGCGGTGACAATGAGCAGTTCTTC.

In its sample, this clone was seen once. The rearrangement links TRBV27 to TRBJ2-7, with TRBD1 identical over 8 bases. Germline lookup yields CDR1 MNHEY and CDR2 SMNVEV (reference sequence). This CDR3 is built from 13 residues. With 6 bases clipped from V and 3 bases from J, the junction kept 4 bases outside the gene matches. CDR3 sequence reads: CASRLTGDYEQYF. DNA of the CDR3: TGTGCCAGCAGGTTGACAGGGGACTACGAGCAGTACTTC.

The rearrangement uses TRBV5-1 and TRBJ1-1; D is ambiguous. V was pared by 2 bases and J by 1 base, with 6 bases between. The CDR3 covers 13 residues. Germline CDR1 reads SGHRS; CDR2 reads YFSETQ. CDR3 coding DNA: TGCGCCAGCAGCTTTGGAGAGAACACTGAAGCTTTCTTT. It specifies CASSFGENTEAFF.

V gene TRBV5-4 combines with J gene TRBJ2-2, with no clear D. Trimming removed 0 bases at V and 2 bases at J, with 11 bases between. The CDR3 is made up of 16 amino acids. Per the germline V gene, CDR1 is SGHNT and CDR2 is YYREEE (reference sequence). The CDR3 loop reads CASSLGWSINTGELFF. For the CDR3, the DNA is TGTGCCAGCAGCTTGGGGTGGAGTATAAACACCGGGGAGCTGTTTTTT.

This sequence joins TRBV6-5 and TRBJ1-1; the D is unclear. The CDR3 covers 13 residues. CDR1 is MNHEY and CDR2 is SVGAGI in the germline V gene. Trimming took 5 bases from V and 4 from J, leaving 11 bases between them. CDR3 in DNA: TGTGCCAGCAGTCAATCTGCGGGCACTGAAGCTTTCTTT. Its protein product is CASSQSAGTEAFF.

This clone came up a few times. This chain uses TRBV5-8 with TRBJ2-4; maybe TRBD1 (5 bases). The V end was cut by 1 base, the J end by 7 bases, with 15 bases between. The CDR3 length is 15 residues. Germline values: CDR1 SGHTS, CDR2 YDEGEE. Written as DNA, the CDR3 is TGTGCCAGCAGCTTGTCTTCAGGGTTGGGTAACATTCAGTACTTC. It codes for CASSLSSGLGNIQYF.

The J gene is TRBJ1-6, the V gene TRBV7-3; maybe TRBD1 (5 bases). Deletions cut 0 bases from V and 8 bases from J, with 8 bases between. The CDR3 is 14 amino acids. Looked up from germline, CDR1 is SGHTA and CDR2 is FQGTGA. CDR3 region: CASSLTGGDSPLHF. The CDR3, as DNA: TGTGCCAGCAGCTTAACGGGGGGGGATTCACCCCTCCACTTT.

The chain joins TRBV18 to TRBJ1-3; 10 bases agree with TRBD1. The CDR3 covers 15 residues. Per germline, CDR1 KGHSH and CDR2 LQKENI. J lost 2 bases, V lost 4 bases, and 2 bases had no gene match. CDR3 nucleotide sequence: TGTGCCAGCTCACAGGGACAGGGGACTGGAAACACCATATATTTT. This gives the protein CASSQGQGTGNTIYF.

The count of this clone is one. The chain is built from TRBV5-1 and TRBJ1-2, with TRBD1 as a possible D gene (5 bases). Germline CDR1 and CDR2: SGHRS and YFSETQ. CDR3 size: 15 residues. The V and J ends lost 2 bases and 4 bases respectively, with 15 bases between them. CDR3 loop: CASSFDSAARYGYTF. In DNA, the CDR3 is TGCGCCAGCAGCTTTGACAGCGCTGCGCGCTATGGCTACACCTTC.

The genes are TRBV9 and TRBJ1-2, with D possibly TRBD1 on 6 matching bases. The CDR3 totals 17 residues. CDR1 is SGDLS, CDR2 YYNGEE, per germline. Between the trimmed V and J ends, which lost 0 bases and 5 bases, there was a span of 20 bases. The CDR3 region has the DNA TGTGCCAGCAGCGTAGATTTCATGGGGGCAGGGAAATATGGCTACACCTTC. It translates to CASSVDFMGAGKYGYTF. The full variable domain, completed using reference TRBV9 and TRBJ1-2, is DSGVTQTPKHLITATGQRVTLRCSPRSGDLSVYWYQQSLDQGLQFLIQYYNGEERAKGNILERFSAQQFPDLHSELNLSSLELGDSALYFCASSVDFMGAGKYGYTFGSGTRLTVV.

The chain is built from TRBV6-1 and TRBJ2-7, with 10 bases fitting TRBD2. This CDR3 has 15 amino acids. V lost 1 base to trimming and J lost 5 bases; unmatched junction nucleotides: 5. Germline V gives CDR1 MNHNS, CDR2 SASEGT. CDR3 in DNA: TGTGCCAGCAGTGAAGGAGTAGCGGGAGGCCACGAGCAGTACTTC. It yields the protein CASSEGVAGGHEQYF.

The chain uses TRBV25-1 and TRBJ2-5; possibly TRBD1 for D (5 bases). Germline CDR1 MGHDK, CDR2 SYGVNS. The germline V and J ends were trimmed by 7 bases and 5 bases, with 14 bases remaining between them. This CDR3 contains 13 residues. CDR3 nucleotide sequence: TGTGCCAGCACAGGGATCCGCTGGGAGACCCAGTACTTC. It specifies CASTGIRWETQYF.

The CDR3 coding sequence is TGCAGTGCTAGGGAGGGCTACACCTTC. Residues: CSAREGYTF. The rearrangement uses TRBV20-1 and TRBJ1-2; no firm D call. The V gene lost 3 bases and the J gene lost 8 bases, with 4 bases spanning the gap. The CDR3 covers 9 residues. The germline gives CDR1 DFQATT, CDR2 SNEGSKA (reference sequence).

The rearrangement uses TRBV5-1 and TRBJ2-2, with 16 bases aligning to TRBD2. CDR1 and CDR2 from the germline V gene are SGHRS and YFSETQ. The CDR3 runs 16 residues. V lost 7 bases, J lost 6 bases, and 6 bases stayed unmatched. In DNA form, the CDR3 reads TGCGCCAGCTCCCCGGGACTAGCGGGAGGGTCCGGGGAGCTGTTTTTT. It specifies CASSPGLAGGSGELFF.

This chain joins TRBV4-3 and TRBJ1-1, with D unclear. CDR1 is LGHNA and CDR2 is YSLEER in the germline V gene. Trimming left V 1 base short and J 0 bases short, with 6 bases between. The CDR3 is 14 residues long. The CDR3 spells CASSQVAMNTEAFF. The CDR3 DNA reads TGCGCCAGCAGCCAAGTAGCAATGAACACTGAAGCTTTCTTT.

The chain joins TRBV24-1 to TRBJ2-2, with D maybe TRBD2 (6 bases). The CDR3 loop spans 14 amino acids. V lost 6 bases to trimming and J lost 5 bases, with 12 bases between them. CDR1 and CDR2 (germline): KGHDR, SFDVKD. The CDR3 DNA is TGTGCCACCAGTCGGGGGATTAAAACCGGGGAGCTGTTTTTT. Translation: CATSRGIKTGELFF.

This clone was found once. The V call is TRBV5-4, the J call TRBJ2-5; D perhaps matches TRBD1 (7 bases). The CDR3 has 15 amino acids. The V and J ends lost 7 bases and 2 bases respectively, with 18 bases between them. Germline loops: CDR1 SGHNT, CDR2 YYREEE (reference sequence). Written as DNA, the CDR3 is TGTGCCAGCTCCCCTGGAGGGGGCGCTCAAGAGACCCAGTACTTC. Translated, it gives CASSPGGGAQETQYF.

This chain uses TRBV4-2 with TRBJ1-2; no firm D call. Trimming took off 0 bases at V and 7 bases at J, with 15 bases between the two ends. The V gene's germline CDR1 is LGHNA and CDR2 YNFKEQ. CDR3 length: 15 residues. The CDR3 spells CASSQDSGGMSGYTF. As DNA, the CDR3 is TGTGCCAGCAGCCAAGATTCTGGAGGGATGAGTGGCTACACCTTC.

This clone was picked up one time. Here the CDR3 DNA reads TGTGCCAGCAGGCGCACAGGGGTGTGGGGCTACACCTTC. Translation: CASRRTGVWGYTF. J is TRBJ1-2 and V is TRBV2; 7 positions match TRBD1. This CDR3 comprises 13 residues. From germline, CDR1 is SNHLY and CDR2 FYNNEI. The trim removed 6 bases at V and 8 bases at J, leaving 9 bases unmatched.